The 21 T cell receptor beta chains below were found in one sample sequenced in a study of T-cell reconstitution after alpha-beta-depleted transplantation in children. The TCRbeta library was prepared with unique molecular identifiers. Via MiXCR, TCRdb re-called the PCR reads, giving one row per CDR3 protein. The sample yields about 580,000 distinct CDR3 sequences, roughly 23% seen once. The specimen comprised PBMCs, mostly from graft donor cells, sampled 360 days after TCRalphabeta/CD19-depleted stem cell transplant. The receptors were sampled from a boy under two years old who had a stem cell transplant for acute myeloid leukemia, so the T cells may come from the graft donor.

This clonotype occurred a few times. V is TRBV13 and J is TRBJ2-7; 7 bases line up with TRBD2. The junction had 15 bases not matched to a gene; V was cut back by 2 bases and J by 2 bases. Germline V CDR1 and CDR2: PRHDT, FYEKMQ (reference sequence). The CDR3 extends over 18 amino acids. As DNA, the CDR3 is TGTGCCAGCAGCTTAAGGGGTCTGGGGGGGGAGGCTCCCTACGAGCAGTACGTC. It yields the protein CASSLRGLGGEAPYEQYV.

The chain is built from TRBV11-2 and TRBJ2-7, with 10 positions matching TRBD2. V was clipped by 0 bases and J by 2 bases; unmatched bases: 13. Per the germline V gene, CDR1 is SGHAT and CDR2 is FQNNGV. CDR3 length: 19 residues. The CDR3 DNA reads as TGTGCCAGCAGCTTAGAGCCAACTAGCGGGACTAACATACCCTACGAGCAGTACTTC. It specifies CASSLEPTSGTNIPYEQYF.

Only a few counts were recorded for this clonotype. V is TRBV20-1 and J is TRBJ1-3; 10 nucleotides align to TRBD1. Germline V gene sequence: CDR1 DFQATT, CDR2 SNEGSKA (reference sequence). The CDR3 loop spans 19 amino acids. J lost 0 bases, V lost 5 bases, and 16 bases had no gene match. CDR3 bases: TGCAGTGCTGAATCTAGCGGGACAGGGGACCCGTTCTCTGGAAACACCATATATTTT. Its translation is CSAESSGTGDPFSGNTIYF.

This clonotype was observed many times. The chain carries TRBV12-3 or TRBV12-4 and TRBJ1-6; D is ambiguous. V was shortened by 5 bases and J by 1 base, with 9 bases between the two germline ends. The CDR3 length is 15 residues. The CDR3 protein is CASSPAGSYNSPLHF. For the CDR3, the DNA is TGTGCCAGCAGTCCAGCCGGGTCCTATAATTCACCCCTCCACTTT.

The chain has TRBV4-2 and TRBJ2-5, with D perhaps TRBD2 (6 bases). The germline V gene encodes CDR1 LGHNA and CDR2 YNFKEQ. The CDR3 has 18 amino acids. Trimming pared 0 bases from V and 4 bases from J, leaving 21 bases between. The CDR3 DNA follows: TGTGCCAGCAGCCAAGAGGGAGGCGGGCTAGCCGACGGAGAGACCCAGTACTTC. This codes for CASSQEGGGLADGETQYF.

This clonotype was seen ten or more times. The V gene is TRBV7-3, the J gene TRBJ2-1; 14 bases are shared with TRBD2. V dropped 4 bases and J dropped 4; count of bases not matched to a gene: 9. Germline CDR1 SGHTA, CDR2 FQGTGA. CDR3 length: 18 amino acids. The CDR3 is CASSSGTSGGRGYNEQFF. The DNA for the CDR3 is TGTGCCAGCAGCTCCGGGACTAGCGGGGGCCGGGGGTACAATGAGCAGTTCTTC.

This clonotype has only a few counts. CDR3 loop: CASSPPDDRDVQYF. As DNA, the CDR3 is TGTGCCAGCAGCCCTCCTGACGACCGCGACGTTCAGTACTTC. The chain has TRBV13 and TRBJ2-4; D is unresolved. The germline CDR1 and CDR2 sequences are PRHDT and FYEKMQ (reference sequence). The germline V and J ends were trimmed by 5 bases and 11 bases, with 19 bases remaining between them. The CDR3 consists of 14 residues.

This clonotype was detected ten times or more. V usage is TRBV29-1 and J usage is TRBJ2-6; no firm D call. V lost 4 bases to trimming and J lost 3 bases, with 7 bases between them. The CDR3 is 13 amino acids. Per the germline V gene, CDR1 is SQVTM and CDR2 is ANQGSEA. DNA for the CDR3: TGCAGCGTTGTGGGGAATGGGGCCAACGTCCTGACTTTC. This sequence encodes CSVVGNGANVLTF.

This clonotype was observed a handful of times. J is TRBJ2-5 and V is TRBV6-2 or TRBV6-3; D is undetermined. V lost 2 bases and J lost 5, with 18 bases in between. CDR1 MNHEY and CDR2 SVGEGT come from the germline V gene. The CDR3 has 16 residues. This chain's CDR3 is CASSYPHGERVETQYF. The CDR3 DNA follows: TGTGCCAGCAGTTACCCCCACGGAGAGAGAGTGGAGACCCAGTACTTC.

The sample holds a few counts of this clonotype. This chain joins TRBV20-1 and TRBJ2-1, with 8 bases matching TRBD1. The V gene's germline CDR1 is DFQATT and CDR2 SNEGSKA (reference sequence). The CDR3 is 16 amino acids. J lost 0 bases, V lost 1 base, and 5 bases had no gene match. The CDR3 DNA is TGCAGTGCTAGAGTCACAGGGGGGAACTCCTACAATGAGCAGTTCTTC. Amino acid sequence: CSARVTGGNSYNEQFF.

This clonotype was seen many times. The CDR3 loop reads CASSLAGAGNEQFF. For the CDR3, the DNA is TGTGCCAGCAGTTTAGCGGGGGCCGGGAATGAGCAGTTCTTC. The J gene is TRBJ2-1, the V gene TRBV12-3 or TRBV12-4; D perhaps matches TRBD1 (6 bases). V shed 0 bases and J shed 7 bases, with 10 bases lying between them. The CDR3 runs 14 residues.

Only a few counts were recorded for this clonotype. The chain combines TRBV12-3 or TRBV12-4 with TRBJ2-5; maybe TRBD2 (6 bases). The CDR3 is 14 residues long. Deletions cut 5 bases from V and 2 bases from J, with 12 bases between. For the CDR3, the DNA is TGTGCCAGCAGTGTCGGGACTGAACAAGAGACCCAGTACTTC. This encodes CASSVGTEQETQYF.

The chain joins TRBV10-2 to TRBJ2-5; D is possibly TRBD2 (7 bases). V was cut by 6 bases and J by 3 bases, with 14 bases left in between. Per germline, CDR1 WSHSY and CDR2 SAAADI. CDR3 size: 14 residues. CDR3 in amino acids: CASSGGPPEETQYF. CDR3 nucleotides: TGCGCCAGCAGCGGGGGGCCCCCCGAAGAGACCCAGTACTTC.

This rearrangement joins TRBV4-1 to TRBJ1-5, with TRBD1 matching over 7 bases. The CDR3 has 15 residues. Germline-derived CDR1 and CDR2 are MGHRA and YSYEKL. Trimming removed 1 base from V and 4 bases from J; junction bases left unmatched: 4. The CDR3 spells CASSQADRENQPQHF. Written as DNA, the CDR3 is TGCGCCAGCAGCCAAGCAGACAGGGAGAATCAGCCCCAGCATTTT.

In its sample, this clonotype was seen a few times. The chain carries TRBV20-1 and TRBJ2-3; 9 bases are shared with TRBD2. CDR1 is DFQATT, CDR2 SNEGSKA, per germline (reference sequence). CDR3 length: 17 amino acids. Trimming at V came to 4 bases and at J to 2 bases, leaving 13 bases not matched to a gene. The CDR3 spells CSATTPLAGINTDTQYF. The CDR3 coding sequence is TGCAGTGCTACTACCCCCCTAGCGGGGATAAACACAGATACGCAGTATTTT.

In this sample, this clonotype turned up a few times. The chain has TRBV7-8 and TRBJ2-7; 7 bases map to TRBD1. The V and J ends lost 3 bases and 2 bases, in that order; junction bases with no gene match: 7. Germline CDR1 SGHVS, CDR2 FQNEAQ. CDR3 length equals 15 residues. The CDR3 spells CASSLTGLGAYEQYV. The CDR3 nucleotides read TGTGCCAGCAGCTTGACAGGGCTGGGAGCCTACGAGCAGTACGTC.

The CDR3 loop reads CAISESQRGRNEQFF. In DNA, the CDR3 is TGTGCCATCAGTGAGTCCCAGCGGGGGCGGAATGAGCAGTTCTTC. This chain joins TRBV10-3 and TRBJ2-1, with 8 bases aligning to TRBD2. With V trimmed by 0 bases and J by 7 bases, 5 bases remained unmatched. This CDR3 spans 15 amino acids. The germline V gene encodes CDR1 ENHRY and CDR2 SYGVKD.

A few counts support this clonotype. This sequence joins TRBV10-3 and TRBJ1-3; D ambiguous. This CDR3 comprises 15 residues. The ends were cut back, 3 bases at V and 0 bases at J, with 9 bases in the middle. CDR1 is ENHRY, CDR2 SYGVKD, per germline. The CDR3 sequence: CAISDPTNSGNTIYF. The CDR3 DNA reads TGTGCCATCAGTGATCCCACAAACTCTGGAAACACCATATATTTT.

This clonotype was seen once. The chain combines TRBV5-8 with TRBJ2-2; 8 positions match TRBD1. Germline values: CDR1 SGHTS, CDR2 YDEGEE. The CDR3 consists of 15 residues. The V gene end was trimmed by 4 bases and the J gene end by 6 bases; junction bases not matched to a gene: 8. CDR3 loop: CASSHTTGVAGELFF. Written as DNA, the CDR3 is TGTGCCAGCAGCCATACGACAGGGGTTGCCGGGGAGCTGTTTTTT.

This clonotype turned up a few times. This rearrangement joins TRBV5-1 to TRBJ2-5; 11 bases agree with TRBD2. The CDR3 runs to 15 residues. The germline CDR1 and CDR2 sequences are SGHRS and YFSETQ. Trimming took 0 bases from V and 3 from J; bases not matched to a gene: 1. CDR3 sequence (DNA): TGCGCCAGCAGCTTGGCTAGCGGGGGGAAAGAGACCCAGTACTTC. Protein sequence: CASSLASGGKETQYF.

This clonotype was observed at least ten times. The chain has TRBV5-1 and TRBJ2-1, with 7 positions matching TRBD1. The germline CDR1 and CDR2 sequences are SGHRS and YFSETQ. With 1 base clipped from V and 9 bases from J, the junction kept 1 base outside the gene matches. The CDR3 covers 12 residues. CDR3 in amino acids: CASSLTGAEQFF. CDR3 sequence (DNA): TGCGCCAGCAGCTTGACAGGGGCTGAGCAGTTCTTC.